The sample holds a few counts of the clone carrying this T cell receptor (beta chain). The data were obtained in a study of human T cells and chemical hapten exposure. From whole blood left unfractionated, total RNA was extracted. Germline CDR1 is KGHSH and CDR2 is LQKENI. V lost 0 bases to trimming and J lost 5 bases, with 7 bases between them. The CDR3 sequence is 13 residues long. In TCRdb, the 5' RACE reads were re-called with MiXCR into one record per CDR3 protein. Here the sample spans over 95,000 distinct CDR3 sequences, roughly a fifth being singletons. The receptor's source is a human donor in good health. The chain recombines TRBV18 with TRBJ2-5; D is unresolved. CDR3 bases: TGTGCCAGCTCACCACCCCTGGGGGAGACCCAGTACTTC. Translation: CASSPPLGETQYF.